The T cell receptor (beta chain) under discussion was sequenced for a study of cytomegalovirus exposure and HLA in healthy donors. A multiplex PCR was run with 60 Vbeta primers and 13 Jbeta primers. Using immunoSEQ multiplex PCR, the repertoire was profiled, and TCRdb retains in-frame clones only, with some absent. The top ten hold roughly 2.3% of the sample, which has 160,000 or so clones, roughly 84% seen once. As for this clone: Its antigen is unidentified.

Germline-derived CDR1 and CDR2 are GTSNPN and SVGIG (reference sequence). Trimming stripped 1 base from V and 4 bases from J, with 16 bases between. The CDR3 consists of 15 residues. General study results and limits: One cluster of highly shared sequence variants probably arose as a sequencing artifact. The productive fraction for most TCR beta V segments was about 87% or about 30% in an earlier analysis.

Sequencing was done on a sample of PBMCs. The J gene is TRBJ1-1, the V gene TRBV30, with D maybe TRBD1 (5 bases). This clonotype originated in a woman aged 18-29 years in good health and CMV-seronegative. CDR3 in amino acids: CAWSAEGGQGTEAFF. The CDR3, as DNA: TGTGCCTGGAGTGCGGAGGGCGGGCAGGGCACTGAAGCTTTCTTT.